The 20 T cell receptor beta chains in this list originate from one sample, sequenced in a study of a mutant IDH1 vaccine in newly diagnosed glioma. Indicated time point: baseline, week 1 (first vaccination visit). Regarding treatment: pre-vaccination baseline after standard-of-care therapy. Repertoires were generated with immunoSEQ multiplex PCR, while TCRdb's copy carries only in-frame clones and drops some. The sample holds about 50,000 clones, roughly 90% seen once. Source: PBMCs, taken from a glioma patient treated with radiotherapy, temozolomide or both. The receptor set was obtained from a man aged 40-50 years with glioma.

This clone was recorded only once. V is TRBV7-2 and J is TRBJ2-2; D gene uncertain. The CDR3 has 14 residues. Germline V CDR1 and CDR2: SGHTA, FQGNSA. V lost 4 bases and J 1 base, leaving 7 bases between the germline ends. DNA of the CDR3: TGTGCCAGCAGCTCTAAGCGGAACACCGGGGAGCTGTTTTTT. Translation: CASSSKRNTGELFF.

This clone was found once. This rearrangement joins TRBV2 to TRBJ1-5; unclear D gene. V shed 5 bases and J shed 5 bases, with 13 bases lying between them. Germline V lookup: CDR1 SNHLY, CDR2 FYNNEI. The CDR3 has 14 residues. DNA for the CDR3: TGTGCCAGCAGTTTGAATAGTAGGTATCAGCCCCAGCATTTT. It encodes CASSLNSRYQPQHF.

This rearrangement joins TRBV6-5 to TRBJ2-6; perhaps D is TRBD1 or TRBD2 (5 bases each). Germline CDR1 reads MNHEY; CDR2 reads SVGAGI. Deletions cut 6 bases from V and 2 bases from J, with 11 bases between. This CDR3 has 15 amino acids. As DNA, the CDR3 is TGTGCCAGCAGACCCGGGGACGCTGGGGCCAACGTCCTGACTTTC. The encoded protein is CASRPGDAGANVLTF.

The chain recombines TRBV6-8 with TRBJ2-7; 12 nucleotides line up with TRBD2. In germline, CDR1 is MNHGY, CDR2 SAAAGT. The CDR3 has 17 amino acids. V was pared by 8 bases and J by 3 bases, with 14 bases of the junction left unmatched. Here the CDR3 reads CASGGTSGPFPLYEQYF. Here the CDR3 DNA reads TGTGCCAGCGGAGGGACTAGCGGGCCATTCCCTCTCTACGAGCAGTACTTC.

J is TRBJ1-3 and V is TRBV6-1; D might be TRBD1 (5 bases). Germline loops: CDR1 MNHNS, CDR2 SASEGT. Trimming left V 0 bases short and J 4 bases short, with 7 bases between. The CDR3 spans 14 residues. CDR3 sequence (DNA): TGTGCCAGCAGTGAAGCAAGACAGGGAAACACCATATATTTT. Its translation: CASSEARQGNTIYF.

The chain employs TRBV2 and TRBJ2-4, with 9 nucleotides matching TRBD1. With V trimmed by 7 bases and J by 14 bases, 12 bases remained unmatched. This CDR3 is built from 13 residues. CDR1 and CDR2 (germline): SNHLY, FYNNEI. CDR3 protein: CASTGYRGPGKYF. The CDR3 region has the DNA TGTGCCAGCACTGGGTACAGGGGGCCCGGAAAGTACTTC. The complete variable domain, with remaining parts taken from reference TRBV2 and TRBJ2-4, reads EPEVTQTPSHQVTQMGQEVILRCVPISNHLYFYWYRQILGQKVEFLVSFYNNEISEKSEIFDDQFSVERPDGSNFTLKIRSTKLEDSAMYFCASTGYRGPGKYFGAGTRLSVL.

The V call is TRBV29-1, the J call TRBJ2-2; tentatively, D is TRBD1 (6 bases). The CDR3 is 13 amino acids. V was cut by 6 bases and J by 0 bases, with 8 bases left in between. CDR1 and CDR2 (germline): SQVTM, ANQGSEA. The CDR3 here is CSVQGANTGELFF. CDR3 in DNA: TGCAGCGTACAGGGAGCGAACACCGGGGAGCTGTTTTTT.

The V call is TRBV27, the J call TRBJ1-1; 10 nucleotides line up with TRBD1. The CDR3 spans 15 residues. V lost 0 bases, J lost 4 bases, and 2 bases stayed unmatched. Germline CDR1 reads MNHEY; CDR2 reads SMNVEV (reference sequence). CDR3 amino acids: CASSLSRTGGTEAFF. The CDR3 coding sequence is TGTGCCAGCAGTTTATCAAGGACAGGGGGCACTGAAGCTTTCTTT.

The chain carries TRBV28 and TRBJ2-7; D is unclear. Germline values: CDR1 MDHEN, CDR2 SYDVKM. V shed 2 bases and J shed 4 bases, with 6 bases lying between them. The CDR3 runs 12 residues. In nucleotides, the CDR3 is TGTGCCAGCAGTTTAACCCAGTACGAGCAGTACTTC. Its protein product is CASSLTQYEQYF.

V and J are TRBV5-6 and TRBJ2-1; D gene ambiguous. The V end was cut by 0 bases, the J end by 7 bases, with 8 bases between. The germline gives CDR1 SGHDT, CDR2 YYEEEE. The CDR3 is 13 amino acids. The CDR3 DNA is TGTGCCAGCAGCTTGGCAGACCCGAATGAGCAGTTCTTC. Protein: CASSLADPNEQFF.

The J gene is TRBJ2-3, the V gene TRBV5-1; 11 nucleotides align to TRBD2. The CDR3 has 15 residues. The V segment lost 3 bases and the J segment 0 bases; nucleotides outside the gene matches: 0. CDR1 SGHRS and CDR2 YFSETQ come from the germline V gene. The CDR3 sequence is CASSWTSGSTDTQYF. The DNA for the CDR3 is TGCGCCAGCAGCTGGACTAGCGGGAGCACAGATACGCAGTATTTT.

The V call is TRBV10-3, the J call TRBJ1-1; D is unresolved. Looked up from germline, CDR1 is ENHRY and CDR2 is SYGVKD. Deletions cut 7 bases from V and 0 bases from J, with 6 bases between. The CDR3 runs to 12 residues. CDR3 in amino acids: CAIMGMNTEAFF. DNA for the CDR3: TGTGCCATCATGGGGATGAACACTGAAGCTTTCTTT.

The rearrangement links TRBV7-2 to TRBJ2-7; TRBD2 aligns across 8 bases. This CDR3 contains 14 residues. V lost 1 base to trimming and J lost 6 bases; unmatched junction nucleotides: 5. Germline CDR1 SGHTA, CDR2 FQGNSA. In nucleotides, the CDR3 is TGTGCCAGCAGCTTAGGGGTGGCGGGAGGCGAGCAGTACTTC. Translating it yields CASSLGVAGGEQYF.

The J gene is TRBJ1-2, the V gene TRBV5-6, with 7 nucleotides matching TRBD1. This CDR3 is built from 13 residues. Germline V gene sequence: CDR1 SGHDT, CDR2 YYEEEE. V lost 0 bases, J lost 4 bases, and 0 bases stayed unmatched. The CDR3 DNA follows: TGTGCCAGCAGCTTGGGGACAGGCTATGGCTACACCTTC. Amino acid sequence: CASSLGTGYGYTF.

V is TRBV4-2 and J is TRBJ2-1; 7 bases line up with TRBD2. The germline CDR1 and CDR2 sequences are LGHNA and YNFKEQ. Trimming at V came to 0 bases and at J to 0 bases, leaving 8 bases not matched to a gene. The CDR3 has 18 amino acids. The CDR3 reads CASSQDYPSGHSYNEQFF. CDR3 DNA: TGTGCCAGCAGCCAAGATTACCCTAGCGGTCACTCCTACAATGAGCAGTTCTTC.

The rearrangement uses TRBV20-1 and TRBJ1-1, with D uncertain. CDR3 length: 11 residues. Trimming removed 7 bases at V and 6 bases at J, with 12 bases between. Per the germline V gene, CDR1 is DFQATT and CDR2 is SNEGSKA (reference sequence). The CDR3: CSGFRSAEAFF. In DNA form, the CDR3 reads TGCAGTGGGTTCAGGAGTGCTGAAGCTTTCTTT.

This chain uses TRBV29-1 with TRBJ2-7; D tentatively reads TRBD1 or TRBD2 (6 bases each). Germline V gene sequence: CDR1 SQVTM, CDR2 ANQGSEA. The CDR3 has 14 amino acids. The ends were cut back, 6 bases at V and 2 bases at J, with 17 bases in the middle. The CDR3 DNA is TGCAGCGTGGAGGGGGATATCGGGACCTACGAGCAGTACTTC. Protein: CSVEGDIGTYEQYF.

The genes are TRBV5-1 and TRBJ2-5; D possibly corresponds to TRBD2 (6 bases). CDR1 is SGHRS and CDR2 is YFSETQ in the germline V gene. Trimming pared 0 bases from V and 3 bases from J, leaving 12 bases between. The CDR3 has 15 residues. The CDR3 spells CASSLGDFPEETQYF. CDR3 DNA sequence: TGCGCCAGCAGCTTGGGGGACTTTCCCGAAGAGACCCAGTACTTC.

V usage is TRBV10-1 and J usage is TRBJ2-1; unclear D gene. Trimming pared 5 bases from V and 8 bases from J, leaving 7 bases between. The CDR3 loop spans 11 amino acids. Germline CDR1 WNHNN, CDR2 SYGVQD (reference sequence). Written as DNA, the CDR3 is TGCGCCAGCAGTCCTTGGCATGAGCAGTTCTTC. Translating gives CASSPWHEQFF.

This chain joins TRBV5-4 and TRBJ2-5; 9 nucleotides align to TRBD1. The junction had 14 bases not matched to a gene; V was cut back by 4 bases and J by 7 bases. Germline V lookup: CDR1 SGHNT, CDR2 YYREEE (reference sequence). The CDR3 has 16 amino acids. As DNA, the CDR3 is TGTGCCAGCAGCCCGTCCCGGGACAGGGACTCAGGGACCCAGTACTTC. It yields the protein CASSPSRDRDSGTQYF.